The following is a T cell receptor (beta chain) sequence with its context. V trimming: 0 bases; J trimming: 8 bases; junction bases outside the gene matches: 12. From germline, CDR1 is SGHRS and CDR2 YFSETQ. This CDR3 region has 17 residues. This sample was taken from a study of T cell changes during pregnancy in multiple sclerosis. The assay was immunoSEQ multiplex PCR, and TCRdb's table has in-frame clones only and misses some. The sample has about 23,000 clones, roughly 90% seen once. Sequenced material: CD8+ T cells from peripheral blood mononuclear cells, taken after pregnancy. This chain joins TRBV5-1 and TRBJ2-4, with 9 bases fitting TRBD2. The TCR was taken from a female donor with multiple sclerosis, enrolled in a pregnancy study. The CDR3 coding sequence is TGCGCCAGCAGCTTGGGTAGTAGCGGGAGATTCATGGACATTCAGTACTTC. This sequence encodes CASSLGSSGRFMDIQYF.